These 24 T cell receptor beta chains were sequenced from one sample in a study. TCRdb reprocessed the 5' RACE reads via MiXCR and lists one record per CDR3 protein. Altogether over 50,000 distinct CDR3 sequences are present, roughly 30% being singletons, with the ten largest covering around 2%. What was sequenced was tumor-infiltrating naive CD4+ T cells sorted from the breast tumor. Subset reported: naive CD4+ T cells, CD4+CD45RA+CD25-. The receptors here all came from a female donor with breast cancer.

This clonotype appeared many times. This rearrangement joins TRBV28 to TRBJ1-2, with a possible D match to TRBD1 (6 bases). Germline values: CDR1 MDHEN, CDR2 SYDVKM. V gave up 1 base and J gave up 8 bases, with 11 bases separating them. The CDR3 length is 13 residues. The CDR3 nucleotides are TGTGCCAGCAGTTTATCGGACAGTCTCGGCTACACCTTC. As protein: CASSLSDSLGYTF.

The chain has TRBV5-1 and TRBJ2-7; D gene ambiguous. This CDR3 comprises 13 residues. V was shortened by 0 bases and J by 3 bases, with 7 bases between the two germline ends. Per germline, CDR1 SGHRS and CDR2 YFSETQ. CDR3 bases: TGCGCCAGCAGCTTGGAGCCCCGCTACGAGCAGTACTTC. Translated: CASSLEPRYEQYF.

The rearrangement joins TRBV11-3 to TRBJ1-2; the match to TRBD1 covers 10 bases. Germline V gene data show CDR1 as SGHNT and CDR2 as YENEEA. J lost 0 bases, V lost 2 bases, and 21 bases had no gene match. The CDR3 has 22 residues. DNA for the CDR3: TGTGCCAGCAGCTTATTCTCCCCGCCTGGAACCGGGACAGGGGCTGCTAACTATGGCTACACCTTC. Its translation: CASSLFSPPGTGTGAANYGYTF.

There are a few counts of this clonotype. This sequence joins TRBV20-1 and TRBJ1-5, with D hard to call. The V end lost 4 bases, the J end lost 0 bases, and 4 bases lay between the germline ends. Germline values: CDR1 DFQATT, CDR2 SNEGSKA (reference sequence). The CDR3 contains 12 residues. CDR3 sequence (DNA): TGCAGTGCTAAGTATAGCAATCAGCCCCAGCATTTT. It is translated as CSAKYSNQPQHF.

This clonotype was counted a few times. The V and J genes are TRBV9 and TRBJ1-6; D unresolved. Per the germline V gene, CDR1 is SGDLS and CDR2 is YYNGEE. The CDR3 sequence is 14 residues long. V lost 7 bases to trimming and J lost 8 bases, with 16 bases between them. The CDR3 reads CASAFQVTDSPLHF. The CDR3 DNA reads as TGTGCCAGCGCATTTCAGGTTACGGATTCACCCCTCCACTTT. The complete variable domain, with remaining parts taken from reference TRBV9 and TRBJ1-6, reads DSGVTQTPKHLITATGQRVTLRCSPRSGDLSVYWYQQSLDQGLQFLIQYYNGEERAKGNILERFSAQQFPDLHSELNLSSLELGDSALYFCASAFQVTDSPLHFGNGTRLTVT.

The V and J genes are TRBV6-5 and TRBJ1-2, with D uncertain. The germline V gene encodes CDR1 MNHEY and CDR2 SVGAGI. Trimming shortened V by 6 bases and J by 4 bases, and 18 bases separated the two germline ends. CDR3 length equals 15 residues. CDR3 loop: CASRPLRRLAYGYTF. CDR3 coding DNA: TGTGCCAGCAGACCCCTCAGACGCCTGGCCTATGGCTACACCTTC.

In this sample, this clonotype turned up a few times. The chain combines TRBV24-1 with TRBJ2-7, with unresolved D. The germline gives CDR1 KGHDR, CDR2 SFDVKD. Deletions cut 1 base from V and 8 bases from J, with 8 bases between. The CDR3 has 12 amino acids. The DNA of the CDR3 is TGTGCCACCAGTGATTTTGGCGACCAGCAGTACTTC. Translation: CATSDFGDQQYF.

This chain joins TRBV28 and TRBJ2-5; tentative D call: TRBD1 (5 bases). Germline assignment: CDR1 MDHEN and CDR2 SYDVKM. With 7 bases removed from V and 5 bases from J, the gap between germline ends came to 5 bases. The CDR3 has 10 residues. In DNA form, the CDR3 reads TGTGCCAGCACAGGGGAGACCCAGTACTTC. Its translation: CASTGETQYF.

Concerning this clonotype: A clone one base away is much larger, so this may be a read error. The chain carries TRBV6-1 and TRBJ2-7; no firm D call. V was shortened by 3 bases and J by 8 bases, with 20 bases between the two germline ends. Germline V gene data show CDR1 as MNHNS and CDR2 as SASEGT. The CDR3 is made up of 15 amino acids. The CDR3 bases are TGTGCCAGCAGTGACACTCCATTTCCTCCCGGCAAGCAGTACTTC. This codes for CASSDTPFPPGKQYF.

The gene calls are TRBV5-1 and TRBJ1-2, with TRBD1 identical over 8 bases. CDR1 and CDR2 from the germline V gene are SGHRS and YFSETQ. The CDR3 consists of 15 residues. Unmatched junction bases numbered 8, after V lost 4 bases and J lost 3 bases. The CDR3, as DNA: TGCGCCAGCAGCCCGGACAGGGAGGATGACTATGGCTACACCTTC. This sequence encodes CASSPDREDDYGYTF. The variable domain in full, completed from reference TRBV5-1 and TRBJ1-2, reads KAGVTQTPRYLIKTRGQQVTLSCSPISGHRSVSWYQQTPGQGLQFLFEYFSETQRNKGNFPGRFSGRQFSNSRSEMNVSTLELGDSALYLCASSPDREDDYGYTFGSGTRLTVV.

The J gene is TRBJ2-1, the V gene TRBV7-3; 8 bases agree with TRBD2. The CDR3 spans 14 residues. Germline V gene sequence: CDR1 SGHTA, CDR2 FQGTGA. V was pared by 2 bases and J by 9 bases, with 6 bases of the junction left unmatched. The CDR3 DNA sequence: TGTGCCAGCAGCTTACGGGGGGGAACGGGTGAGCAGTTCTTC. Its protein is CASSLRGGTGEQFF.

This chain joins TRBV3-1 and TRBJ1-5, with a weak D call TRBD1 (5 bases). Trimming took 3 bases from V and 0 from J, leaving 6 bases between them. Germline V gene lookup returns CDR1 LGHDT and CDR2 YNNKEL (reference sequence). The CDR3 has 14 residues. CDR3 sequence (DNA): TGTGCCAGCAGCCAGGGGCTTAGCAATCAGCCCCAGCATTTT. This encodes CASSQGLSNQPQHF.

The V and J genes are TRBV5-1 and TRBJ2-7, with 9 bases fitting TRBD1. The CDR3 runs to 14 residues. Looked up from germline, CDR1 is SGHRS and CDR2 is YFSETQ. The V gene end was trimmed by 4 bases and the J gene end by 6 bases; junction bases not matched to a gene: 8. CDR3 nucleotide sequence: TGCGCCAGCAGCCTCCAGACAGGGGGGGGCGAGCAGTACTTC. Amino acid sequence: CASSLQTGGGEQYF. The full variable domain, in which reference TRBV5-1 and TRBJ2-7 provide the parts outside the CDR3, is KAGVTQTPRYLIKTRGQQVTLSCSPISGHRSVSWYQQTPGQGLQFLFEYFSETQRNKGNFPGRFSGRQFSNSRSEMNVSTLELGDSALYLCASSLQTGGGEQYFGPGTRLTVT.

CDR3 sequence reads: CASSEGQDQPQHF. CDR3 bases: TGCGCCAGCAGCGAGGGACAGGATCAGCCCCAGCATTTT. The rearrangement uses TRBV5-1 and TRBJ1-5, with 8 positions matching TRBD1. The germline V gene encodes CDR1 SGHRS and CDR2 YFSETQ. CDR3 length: 13 residues. The junction had 2 bases not matched to a gene; V was cut back by 4 bases and J by 5 bases. Full variable domain (rest looked up from reference TRBV5-1 and TRBJ1-5): KAGVTQTPRYLIKTRGQQVTLSCSPISGHRSVSWYQQTPGQGLQFLFEYFSETQRNKGNFPGRFSGRQFSNSRSEMNVSTLELGDSALYLCASSEGQDQPQHFGDGTRLSIL.

There are a few counts of this clonotype. A much larger clone lies one base from this, so it may be a read error. The rearrangement uses TRBV7-2 and TRBJ1-2, with a weak D call TRBD1 (5 bases). Germline V gene lookup returns CDR1 SGHTA and CDR2 FQGNSA. This CDR3 comprises 15 residues. In nucleotides, the CDR3 is TGTGCCGGCAGCTTAGGGACGCCCAATCGTGAGGGCTACACCTTC. Translating it yields CAGSLGTPNREGYTF.

In its sample, this clonotype was seen many times. This sequence joins TRBV6-5 and TRBJ1-2; 8 bases agree with TRBD1. There are 15 residues in the CDR3. V lost 4 bases to trimming and J lost 8 bases; unmatched junction nucleotides: 12. The germline CDR1 and CDR2 sequences are MNHEY and SVGAGI. Written as DNA, the CDR3 is TGTGCCAGCAGTTCCCCCCGACAGGGGCGGCGAGGCTACACCTTC. This gives the protein CASSSPRQGRRGYTF.

In this sample, this clonotype turned up many times. The rearrangement uses TRBV5-6 and TRBJ1-2; D not resolved. The CDR3 length is 13 residues. The V end was cut by 4 bases, the J end by 3 bases, with 10 bases between. CDR1 is SGHDT and CDR2 is YYEEEE in the germline V gene. CDR3 sequence (DNA): TGTGCCAGCAGCCCCGGAGACTACTATGGCTACACCTTC. This codes for CASSPGDYYGYTF. Using reference TRBV5-6 and TRBJ1-2 for the parts outside the CDR3, the full variable domain is DAGVTQSPTHLIKTRGQQVTLRCSPKSGHDTVSWYQQALGQGPQFIFQYYEEEERQRGNFPDRFSGHQFPNYSSELNVNALLLGDSALYLCASSPGDYYGYTFGSGTRLTVV.

This clonotype was seen only a few times. The V call is TRBV7-9, the J call TRBJ2-1; D unclear. This CDR3 region has 11 residues. The V gene lost 6 bases and the J gene lost 6 bases, with 6 bases spanning the gap. Germline assignment: CDR1 SEHNR and CDR2 FQNEAQ (reference sequence). The CDR3 coding sequence is TGTGCCAGCAGACTTACCAATGAGCAGTTCTTC. Residues: CASRLTNEQFF.

This chain links TRBV29-1 with TRBJ1-1; D may be TRBD1 (6 bases). The V end was cut by 4 bases, the J end by 0 bases, with 18 bases between. The CDR3 has 16 residues. Germline-derived CDR1 and CDR2 are SQVTM and ANQGSEA. This CDR3 reads CSVVQGLERMNTEAFF. In DNA form, the CDR3 reads TGCAGCGTTGTACAGGGTTTAGAGAGAATGAACACTGAAGCTTTCTTT.

In its sample, this clonotype was seen a few times. The CDR3 DNA follows: TGCAGTGCTATACGAGGGGGCGCGACTGAAGCTTTCTTT. Translating it yields CSAIRGGATEAFF. This chain joins TRBV20-1 and TRBJ1-1; 7 bases agree with TRBD1. V shed 4 bases, J shed 5 bases, and the junction held 7 bases outside the gene matches. The CDR3 contains 13 residues. Germline lookup yields CDR1 DFQATT and CDR2 SNEGSKA (reference sequence).

The chain is built from TRBV3-1 and TRBJ1-1, with 11 nucleotides matching TRBD1. After removal of 4 bases from V and 1 base from J, the junction contained 11 bases not matched to a gene. Germline assignment: CDR1 LGHDT and CDR2 YNNKEL (reference sequence). The CDR3 runs 18 residues. The CDR3 here is CASSLRPGQGVSNTEAFF. CDR3 bases: TGTGCCAGCAGCCTGAGACCGGGACAGGGGGTTTCGAACACTGAAGCTTTCTTT. The whole variable domain, filled in from reference TRBV3-1 and TRBJ1-1, reads DTAVSQTPKYLVTQMGNDKSIKCEQNLGHDTMYWYKQDSKKFLKIMFSYNNKELIINETVPNRFSPKSPDKAHLNLHINSLELGDSAVYFCASSLRPGQGVSNTEAFFGQGTRLTVV.

Details on this clonotype: A much larger clone lies one base from this, so it may be a read error. This chain connects TRBV6-1 to TRBJ1-4, with a possible D match to TRBD1 (5 bases). Germline CDR1 reads MNHNS; CDR2 reads SASEGT. This CDR3 region has 13 residues. V shed 8 bases and J shed 7 bases, with 14 bases lying between them. The CDR3 coding sequence is TGTGCCAGCCTGGGGCCTTTTAGTGAAAAACTGTTTTTT. Its protein is CASLGPFSEKLFF.

This clonotype has a single count. This chain connects TRBV7-3 to TRBJ1-2, with no clear D. Germline lookup yields CDR1 SGHTA and CDR2 FQGTGA. The CDR3 loop spans 15 amino acids. The V end lost 4 bases, the J end lost 0 bases, and 12 bases lay between the germline ends. In DNA form, the CDR3 reads TGTGCCAGCAGCTCAAACGGCTTATCTAACTATGGCTACACCTTC. Translated: CASSSNGLSNYGYTF. The complete variable domain, with remaining parts taken from reference TRBV7-3 and TRBJ1-2, reads GAGVSQTPSNKVTEKGKYVELRCDPISGHTALYWYRQSLGQGPEFLIYFQGTGAADDSGLPNDRFFAVRPEGSVSTLKIQRTERGDSAVYLCASSSNGLSNYGYTFGSGTRLTVV.

This clonotype was counted a few times. The chain is built from TRBV5-1 and TRBJ2-3, with D unclear. V lost 3 bases, J lost 5 bases, and 10 bases lay in between. The CDR3 length is 13 residues. CDR1 and CDR2 (germline): SGHRS, YFSETQ. The CDR3 spells CASSSTHGDTQYF. CDR3 in DNA: TGCGCCAGCAGCTCCACTCACGGAGATACGCAGTATTTT.